Included here is one TCR beta chain sequence, with context. The CDR3 is 13 residues long. V shed 5 bases and J shed 5 bases, with 12 bases lying between them. Germline CDR1 reads MDHEN; CDR2 reads SYDVKM. The repertoire was sequenced with immunoSEQ multiplex PCR; TCRdb's copy has only in-frame clones and lacks some. The table includes some 90,000 clones, roughly 87% detected once. The sample is drawn from a study of T cells in localized non-small cell lung cancer. This chain links TRBV28 with TRBJ2-5; maybe TRBD1 (6 bases). The sequence was collected from a man aged 40 to 75 with stage I squamous cell lung carcinoma. The source was peripheral blood, collected before any cancer treatment. The CDR3 region is CASSLQGPETQYF. The CDR3 DNA reads TGTGCCAGCAGTCTACAGGGTCCGGAGACCCAGTACTTC.